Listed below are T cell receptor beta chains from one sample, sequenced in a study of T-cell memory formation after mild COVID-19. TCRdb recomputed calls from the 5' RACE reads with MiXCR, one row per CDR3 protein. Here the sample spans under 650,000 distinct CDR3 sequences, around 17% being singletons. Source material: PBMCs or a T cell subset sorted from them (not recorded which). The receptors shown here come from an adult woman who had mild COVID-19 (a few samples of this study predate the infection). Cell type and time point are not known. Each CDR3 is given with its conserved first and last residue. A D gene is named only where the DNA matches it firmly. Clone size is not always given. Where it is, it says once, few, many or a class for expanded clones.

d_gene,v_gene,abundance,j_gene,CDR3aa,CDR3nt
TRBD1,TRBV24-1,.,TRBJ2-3,CATSDDRGLADTQYF,TGTGCCACCAGTGACGACAGGGGTTTGGCAGATACGCAGTATTTT
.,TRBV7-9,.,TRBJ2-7,CASSGAGGAYEQYF,TGTGCCAGCAGCGGTGCCGGGGGCGCATACGAGCAGTACTTC
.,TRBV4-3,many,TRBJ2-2,CASSQDKVEDLMSGELFF,TGCGCCAGCAGCCAAGATAAAGTAGAGGACTTGATGTCCGGGGAGCTGTTTTTT
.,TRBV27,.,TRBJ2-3,CASSSSFSPGTDTQYF,TGTGCCAGCAGTTCCTCGTTTTCCCCTGGCACAGATACGCAGTATTTT
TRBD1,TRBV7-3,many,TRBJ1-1,CASSLGPGTAEAFF,TGTGCCAGCAGCTTAGGCCCCGGGACAGCTGAAGCTTTCTTT
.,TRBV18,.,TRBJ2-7,CASSPFKGYEQYF,TGTGCCAGCTCACCCTTTAAAGGGTACGAGCAGTACTTC
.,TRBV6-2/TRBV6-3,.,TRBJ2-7,CASSYIGGQGYEQYF,TGTGCCAGCAGTTACATCGGGGGACAAGGTTACGAGCAGTACTTC
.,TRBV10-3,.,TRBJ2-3,CAISESNGSADTQYF,TGTGCCATCAGTGAGTCGAACGGGAGCGCAGATACGCAGTATTTT
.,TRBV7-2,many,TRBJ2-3,CASSLRPSAGTDTQYF,TGTGCCAGCAGCTTACGACCTTCAGCGGGTACAGATACGCAGTATTTT
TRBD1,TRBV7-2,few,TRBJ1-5,CASSLALTGQLNQPQHF,TGTGCCAGCAGCTTAGCGTTAACGGGACAGCTCAATCAGCCCCAGCATTTT
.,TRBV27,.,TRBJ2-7,CASSLVATYEQYF,TGTGCCAGCAGTTTAGTGGCTACATACGAGCAGTACTTC
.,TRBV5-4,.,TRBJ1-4,CASSLGGRVTNEKLFF,TGTGCCAGCAGCTTGGGTGGCAGGGTAACTAATGAAAAACTGTTTTTT
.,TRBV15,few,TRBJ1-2,CATSRGSGYGYTF,TGTGCCACCAGCAGAGGTTCCGGTTATGGCTACACCTTC
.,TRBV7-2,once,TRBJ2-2,CASSTYPRTFMTGELFF,TGTGCCAGCAGCACCTATCCCCGCACATTTATGACCGGGGAGCTGTTTTTT
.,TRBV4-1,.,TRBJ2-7,CASSQDIEQDLNF,TGCGCCAGCAGCCAAGATATTGAGCAGGACTTGAACTTC
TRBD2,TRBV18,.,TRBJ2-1,CASSPLASSYNEQFF,TGTGCCAGCTCGCCACTAGCGAGCTCCTACAATGAGCAGTTCTTC
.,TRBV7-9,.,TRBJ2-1,CASSLVSGTPYNEQFF,TGTGCCAGCAGCTTAGTCTCAGGGACCCCCTACAATGAGCAGTTCTTC
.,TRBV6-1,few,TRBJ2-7,CASNPRSGAYEQYF,TGTGCCAGCAATCCAAGGTCGGGGGCCTACGAGCAGTACTTC
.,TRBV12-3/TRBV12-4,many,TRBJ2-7,CASSPGGGEGLSYEQYF,TGTGCCAGCAGTCCTGGTGGGGGCGAAGGTCTCTCCTACGAGCAGTACTTC
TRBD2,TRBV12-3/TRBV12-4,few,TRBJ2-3,CASRGLAGGIDTQYF,TGTGCCAGCAGGGGACTAGCGGGAGGGATAGATACGCAGTATTTT
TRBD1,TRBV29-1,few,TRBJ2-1,CSVAGTGREQFF,TGCAGCGTTGCCGGGACAGGGAGAGAGCAGTTCTTC
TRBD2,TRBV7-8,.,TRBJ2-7,CASGLAGAYEQYF,TGTGCCAGCGGATTAGCGGGAGCCTACGAGCAGTACTTC
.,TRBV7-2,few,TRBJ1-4,CASRTGTNEKLFF,TGTGCCAGCCGTACAGGGACTAATGAAAAACTGTTTTTT
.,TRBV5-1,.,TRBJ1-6,CASSAGTNSPLHF,TGCGCCAGCAGCGCGGGGACCAATTCACCCCTCCACTTT
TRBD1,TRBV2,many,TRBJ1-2,CAEQGAYGYTF,TGTGCCGAACAGGGGGCATATGGCTACACCTTC
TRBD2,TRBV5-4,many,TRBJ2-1,CASSLGLAGDNEQFF,TGTGCCAGCAGCTTGGGACTAGCGGGGGACAATGAGCAGTTCTTC
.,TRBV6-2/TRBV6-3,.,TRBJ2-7,CASSYEGGNLEPSEQYF,TGTGCCAGCAGTTACGAAGGCGGGAACTTGGAGCCTTCCGAGCAGTACTTC
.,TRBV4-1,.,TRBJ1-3,CASSQESGGRNTIYF,TGCGCCAGCAGCCAAGAGAGCGGGGGACGAAACACCATATATTTT
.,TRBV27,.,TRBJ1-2,CASSLWAGGGNYGYTF,TGTGCCAGCAGTTTATGGGCCGGGGGAGGTAACTATGGCTACACCTTC
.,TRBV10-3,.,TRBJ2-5,CAIAADQETQYF,TGTGCCATCGCGGCAGATCAAGAGACCCAGTACTTC
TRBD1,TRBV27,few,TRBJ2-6,CASSLGQGAPSGANVLTF,TGTGCCAGCAGTTTAGGACAGGGGGCTCCCTCTGGGGCCAACGTCCTGACTTTC
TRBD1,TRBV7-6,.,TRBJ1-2,CASSKGQGPYGYTF,TGTGCCAGCAGCAAGGGACAGGGTCCCTATGGCTACACCTTC
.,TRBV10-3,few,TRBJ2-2,CAITRLVGNGELFF,TGTGCCATCACGAGACTAGTTGGTAACGGGGAGCTGTTTTTT
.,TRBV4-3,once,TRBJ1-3,CASSPDGNTIYF,TGCGCCAGCAGCCCTGATGGTAACACCATATATTTT
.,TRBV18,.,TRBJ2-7,CASSPRAGNEEQYF,TGTGCCAGCTCACCACGAGCCGGTAATGAAGAGCAGTACTTC
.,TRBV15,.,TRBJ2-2,CATSRDLRSANTGELFF,TGTGCCACCAGCAGAGATCTGAGGTCCGCGAACACCGGGGAGCTGTTTTTT
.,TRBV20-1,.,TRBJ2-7,CSARALRAGPYEQYF,TGCAGTGCTAGAGCCTTGAGGGCGGGGCCCTACGAGCAGTACTTC
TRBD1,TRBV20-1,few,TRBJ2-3,CSGESPGQGEGGTDTQYF,TGCAGTGGAGAGTCCCCGGGACAGGGAGAGGGTGGCACAGATACGCAGTATTTT
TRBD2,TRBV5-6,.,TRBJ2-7,CASSLGITASGRAEQYF,TGTGCCAGCAGCTTGGGGATAACGGCTAGCGGGAGGGCCGAGCAGTACTTC
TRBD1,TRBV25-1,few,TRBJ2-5,CASSELRQGRETQYF,TGTGCCAGCAGTGAATTGAGACAGGGGAGAGAGACCCAGTACTTC
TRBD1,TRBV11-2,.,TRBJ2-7,CASSPILRTGPYEQYF,TGTGCCAGCAGCCCAATTCTTAGGACAGGCCCCTACGAGCAGTACTTC
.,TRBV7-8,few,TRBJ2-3,CASSLALGYTSTDTQYF,TGTGCCAGCAGCTTAGCGTTAGGGTATACAAGCACAGATACGCAGTATTTT
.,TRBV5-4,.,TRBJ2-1,CASSQPRGKNEQFF,TGTGCCAGCAGCCAACCCCGGGGGAAAAATGAGCAGTTCTTC
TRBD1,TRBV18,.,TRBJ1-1,CASSADRGGTEAFF,TGTGCCAGCTCAGCAGACAGGGGAGGCACTGAAGCTTTCTTT
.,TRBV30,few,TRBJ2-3,CAWSSRGTDTQYF,TGTGCCTGGAGTTCCAGGGGCACAGATACGCAGTATTTT
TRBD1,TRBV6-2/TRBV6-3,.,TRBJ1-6,CASSQRTGGDSPLHF,TGTGCCAGCAGTCAACGGACAGGTGGAGATTCACCCCTCCACTTT
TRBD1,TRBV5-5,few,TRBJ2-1,CASSWRQGAGNEQFF,TGTGCCAGCAGTTGGAGACAGGGGGCAGGGAATGAGCAGTTCTTC
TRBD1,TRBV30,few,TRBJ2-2,CAWSYRDSAITGELFF,TGTGCCTGGAGTTACCGGGACAGCGCTATCACCGGGGAGCTGTTTTTT
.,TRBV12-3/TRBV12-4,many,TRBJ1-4,CASSLSTDEKLFF,TGTGCCAGCAGTTTGTCGACTGATGAAAAACTGTTTTTT
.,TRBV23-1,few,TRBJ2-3,CASIRRAVDTQYF,TGCGCCAGCATACGGAGGGCCGTGGATACGCAGTATTTT
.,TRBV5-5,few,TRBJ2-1,CASSLGRLNEQFF,TGTGCCAGCAGCTTGGGGCGGCTCAATGAGCAGTTCTTC
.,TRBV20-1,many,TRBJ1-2,CSARDGGRLHYGYTF,TGCAGTGCTAGAGATGGGGGGAGACTTCACTATGGCTACACCTTC
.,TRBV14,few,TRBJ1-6,CASSQQVTRNSPLHF,TGTGCCAGCAGCCAACAGGTCACCAGGAATTCACCCCTCCACTTT
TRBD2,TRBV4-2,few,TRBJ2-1,CASSQVGTGGGNEQFF,TGTGCCAGCAGCCAAGTTGGAACGGGAGGCGGCAATGAGCAGTTCTTC
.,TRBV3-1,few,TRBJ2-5,CASSQEGQGKTQYF,TGTGCCAGCAGCCAAGAGGGGCAAGGAAAGACCCAGTACTTC
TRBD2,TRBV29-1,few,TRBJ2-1,CSGRLLAGVSDEQFF,TGCAGCGGAAGGCTGCTAGCGGGAGTGTCGGATGAGCAGTTCTTC
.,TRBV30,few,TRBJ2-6,CAWGKGSGANVLTF,TGTGCCTGGGGGAAGGGCTCTGGGGCCAACGTCCTGACTTTC